This T cell receptor beta chain was sequenced for a study of T cells after yellow fever vaccination. TCRdb redid the calling of the 5' RACE reads with MiXCR, one entry per CDR3 protein. The table has a few hundred thousand distinct CDR3 sequences, roughly a sixth seen once. This TCR derives from a man between 18 and 29 years old who received the YFV17D yellow fever vaccine. This specimen was PBMCs, taken about 5 days after the first yellow fever vaccination.

The CDR3 bases are TGTGCCAGCAGCTTTTTACGGGACCCAGATACGCAGTATTTT. Residues: CASSFLRDPDTQYF. This chain connects TRBV7-8 to TRBJ2-3; D tentatively fits TRBD1 or TRBD2 (5 bases each). This CDR3 contains 14 residues. CDR1 is SGHVS, CDR2 FQNEAQ, per germline. Between the trimmed V and J ends, which lost 3 bases and 4 bases, there was a span of 11 bases.